Listed here are 13 T cell receptor beta chains from one sample, sequenced in a study of blood T cells in healthy people across ages. Alongside a J-beta primer mix, a sample-barcoded 5' primer served in a second PCR lasting roughly 6 to 12 cycles. TCRdb recomputed calls from the 5' RACE reads with MiXCR, one row per CDR3 protein. The sample contains hundreds of thousands of distinct CDR3 sequences, around 21% of which appear only once. Sequenced: blood. The source of these receptors is a man in his 70s in good health.

This clonotype was seen more than once but under ten times. CDR3 loop: CSARGGQVDNEQFF. The CDR3 bases are TGCAGTGCTAGAGGGGGACAGGTTGACAATGAGCAGTTCTTC. This chain uses TRBV20-1 with TRBJ2-1; 8 bases fit TRBD1. Looked up from germline, CDR1 is DFQATT and CDR2 is SNEGSKA (reference sequence). J gave up 5 bases and V 1 base, and 4 bases lay outside the gene matches. The CDR3 sequence is 14 residues long.

This chain connects TRBV6-6 to TRBJ1-1, with 8 positions matching TRBD1. The CDR3 spans 15 residues. V shed 6 bases, J shed 1 base, and the junction held 7 bases outside the gene matches. CDR1 and CDR2 (germline): MNHNY, SVGAGI (reference sequence). The CDR3, as DNA: TGTGCCAGCAGCCTGTCCGGGACAGGGAACACTGAAGCTTTCTTT. Amino acid sequence: CASSLSGTGNTEAFF.

This clonotype was seen more than once but under ten times. The chain recombines TRBV5-1 with TRBJ2-5, with 7 bases fitting TRBD1. CDR1 and CDR2 from the germline V gene are SGHRS and YFSETQ. The CDR3 contains 15 residues. The V gene end was trimmed by 4 bases and the J gene end by 5 bases; junction bases not matched to a gene: 11. The CDR3 coding sequence is TGCGCCAGCAGCCCCGGGACAGTCAGTCCGGAGACCCAGTACTTC. This gives the protein CASSPGTVSPETQYF.

This clonotype came up many times. The chain couples TRBV6-2 or TRBV6-3 to TRBJ2-7; the D is unclear. Trimming stripped 5 bases from V and 2 bases from J, with 10 bases between. Germline-derived CDR1 and CDR2 are MNHEY and SVGEGT. The CDR3 sequence is 13 residues long. The CDR3 sequence: CASSVTGPYEQYF. The CDR3 coding sequence is TGTGCCAGCAGTGTCACGGGTCCCTACGAGCAGTACTTC.

The rearrangement joins TRBV25-1 to TRBJ1-1; a possible D gene is TRBD1 (5 bases). The CDR3 has 15 residues. Germline lookup yields CDR1 MGHDK and CDR2 SYGVNS. Trimming removed 5 bases from V and 1 base from J, with 14 bases in between. CDR3 in amino acids: CASSRPGEGNTEAFF. The CDR3 DNA follows: TGTGCCAGCAGTCGGCCGGGGGAGGGGAACACTGAAGCTTTCTTT.

This clonotype appeared a few times. The chain joins TRBV5-1 to TRBJ2-4; maybe TRBD1 (6 bases). The CDR3 is 14 residues long. CDR1 SGHRS and CDR2 YFSETQ come from the germline V gene. Trimming shortened V by 0 bases and J by 8 bases, and 12 bases separated the two germline ends. The CDR3 DNA sequence: TGCGCCAGCAGCTTGGTCCCCAAGGGGGACATTCAGTACTTC. It yields the protein CASSLVPKGDIQYF.

This clonotype was picked up a small number of times. The chain combines TRBV20-1 with TRBJ1-1; D call uncertain. CDR3 length equals 15 residues. Germline assignment: CDR1 DFQATT and CDR2 SNEGSKA (reference sequence). The V end was cut by 0 bases, the J end by 3 bases, with 14 bases between. The CDR3: CSARDFGRLDTEAFF. DNA of the CDR3: TGCAGTGCTAGAGATTTCGGCAGGCTAGACACTGAAGCTTTCTTT.

This chain joins TRBV7-2 and TRBJ2-5; D is unresolved. CDR1 is SGHTA and CDR2 is FQGNSA in the germline V gene. The CDR3 runs 14 residues. Trimming pared 2 bases from V and 1 base from J, leaving 8 bases between. As DNA, the CDR3 is TGTGCCAGCAGCTTATCGTTCACCCAAGAGACCCAGTACTTC. Its translation: CASSLSFTQETQYF.

The chain employs TRBV6-1 and TRBJ2-5; 7 nucleotides match TRBD2. The end of the DNA fits TRBJ2-1 better, so the J call may be wrong. This CDR3 contains 12 residues. Germline V CDR1 and CDR2: MNHNS, SASEGT. CDR3 sequence: CASSEGGGSQFF. For the CDR3, the DNA is TGTGCCAGCAGTGAAGGAGGCGGGAGCCAGTTCTTC.

The chain carries TRBV6-1 and TRBJ1-1; D ambiguous. The CDR3 has 13 amino acids. Germline V lookup: CDR1 MNHNS, CDR2 SASEGT. V dropped 4 bases and J dropped 1 base, with 7 bases sitting between them. The CDR3 is CASSAQTNTEAFF. Here the CDR3 DNA reads TGTGCCAGCAGTGCCCAGACGAACACTGAAGCTTTCTTT.

This clonotype was observed a handful of times. The chain carries TRBV27 and TRBJ2-7, with no clear D. In germline, CDR1 is MNHEY, CDR2 SMNVEV (reference sequence). V lost 2 bases and J 6 bases, leaving 14 bases between the germline ends. The length of the CDR3 is 14 residues. CDR3 DNA: TGTGCCAGCAGTTTACTCGATCCCCCCCTCGAGCAGTACTTC. Translation gives CASSLLDPPLEQYF.

The chain has TRBV7-8 and TRBJ2-2, with D possibly TRBD1 on 5 matching bases. Deletions cut 5 bases from V and 2 bases from J, with 9 bases between. Germline CDR1 SGHVS, CDR2 FQNEAQ. CDR3 size: 14 residues. CDR3 DNA sequence: TGTGCCAGCAGCCATCAGGGCAACACCGGGGAGCTGTTTTTT. Amino acids: CASSHQGNTGELFF. The variable domain in full, with the rest retrieved from reference TRBV7-8 and TRBJ2-2, is GAGVSQSPRYKVAKRGQDVALRCDPISGHVSLFWYQQALGQGPEFLTYFQNEAQLDKSGLPSDRFFAERPEGSVSTLKIQRTQQEDSAVYLCASSHQGNTGELFFGEGSRLTVL.

In this sample, this clonotype turned up many times. In nucleotides, the CDR3 is TGCAGTGCTAGGGGTGGTGCGGGTTTCTCAGATACGCAGTATTTT. Its protein product is CSARGGAGFSDTQYF. The chain is built from TRBV20-1 and TRBJ2-3; tentatively, D is TRBD2 (5 bases). The ends were cut back, 3 bases at V and 4 bases at J, with 17 bases in the middle. The CDR3 contains 15 residues. The germline V gene encodes CDR1 DFQATT and CDR2 SNEGSKA (reference sequence).